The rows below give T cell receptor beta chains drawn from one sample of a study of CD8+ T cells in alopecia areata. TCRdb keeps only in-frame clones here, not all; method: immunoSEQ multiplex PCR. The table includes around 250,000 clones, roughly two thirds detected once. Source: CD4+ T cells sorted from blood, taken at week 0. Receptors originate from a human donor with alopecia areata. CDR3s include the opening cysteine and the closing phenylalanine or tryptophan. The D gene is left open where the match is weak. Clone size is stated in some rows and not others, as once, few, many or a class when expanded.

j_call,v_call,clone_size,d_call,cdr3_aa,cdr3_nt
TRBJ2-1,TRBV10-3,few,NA,CAISVDYNYNEQFF,TGTGCCATCAGTGTCGACTACAACTACAATGAGCAGTTCTTC
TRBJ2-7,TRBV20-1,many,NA,CSAEKSYEQYF,TGCAGTGCCGAGAAATCCTACGAGCAGTACTTC
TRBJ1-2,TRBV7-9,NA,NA,CASSLARDYTF,TGTGCCAGCAGCTTAGCCAGGGACTACACCTTC
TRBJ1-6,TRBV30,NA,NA,CAWTGFRDNSPMSQNSPLHF,TGTGCCTGGACCGGTTTCAGGGACAATTCTCCAATGAGCCAAAATTCACCCCTCCACTTT
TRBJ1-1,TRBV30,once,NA,CAWKGGTEAFF,TGTGCCTGGAAGGGGGGCACTGAAGCTTTCTTT
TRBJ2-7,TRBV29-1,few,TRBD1,CSVNDRGIYEQYF,TGCAGCGTTAACGACAGGGGCATTTACGAGCAGTACTTC
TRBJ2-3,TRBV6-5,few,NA,CASSYSGGTDTQYF,TGTGCCAGCAGTTACTCGGGGGGCACAGATACGCAGTATTTT
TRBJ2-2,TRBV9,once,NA,CASSADWNTGELFF,TGTGCCAGCAGCGCGGACTGGAACACCGGGGAGCTGTTTTTT
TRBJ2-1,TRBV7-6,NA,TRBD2,CASSLAPSGGNQQFF,TGTGCCAGCAGCTTAGCACCTAGCGGGGGGAATCAGCAGTTCTTC
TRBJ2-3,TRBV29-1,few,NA,CSVEDSGSSTDTQYF,TGCAGCGTTGAAGATAGTGGATCTAGCACAGATACGCAGTATTTT
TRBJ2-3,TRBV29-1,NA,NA,CSVVGKYTDTQYF,TGCAGCGTTGTGGGCAAGTACACAGATACGCAGTATTTT
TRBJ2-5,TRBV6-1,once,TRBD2,CASSEPTSGGWKTQYF,TGTGCCAGCAGTGAACCTACTAGCGGGGGGTGGAAGACCCAGTACTTC
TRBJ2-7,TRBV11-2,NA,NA,CASSLGPGEQYF,TGTGCCAGCAGCTTAGGGCCTGGCGAGCAGTACTTC
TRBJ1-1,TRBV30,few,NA,CAWSRRSAEAFF,TGTGCCTGGAGCCGAAGGTCCGCTGAAGCTTTCTTT
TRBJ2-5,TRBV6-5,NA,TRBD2,CASSTGGPGETQYF,TGTGCCAGCAGTACGGGGGGGCCGGGAGAGACCCAGTACTTC
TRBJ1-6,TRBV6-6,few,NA,CASRVVVGSPLHF,TGTGCCAGCAGGGTGGTGGTTGGCTCACCCCTCCACTTT
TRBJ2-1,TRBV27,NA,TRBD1,CASSFRTGGSEQFF,TGTGCCAGCAGTTTTCGGACAGGTGGGAGTGAGCAGTTCTTC
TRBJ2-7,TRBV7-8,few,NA,CASSLVGSAYEQYF,TGTGCCAGCAGCTTAGTCGGGTCCGCCTACGAGCAGTACTTC
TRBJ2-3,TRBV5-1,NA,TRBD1,CASSPPGQLSTDTQYF,TGCGCCAGCAGCCCACCGGGACAGTTAAGCACAGATACGCAGTATTTT
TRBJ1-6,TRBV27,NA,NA,CASSSQRGNSPLHF,TGTGCCAGCAGTTCCCAGAGGGGGAATTCACCCCTCCACTTT
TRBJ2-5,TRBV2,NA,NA,CASRQETQYF,TGTGCCAGCAGACAAGAGACCCAGTACTTC
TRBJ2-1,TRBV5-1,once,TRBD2,CASSSGTTYNEQFF,TGCGCCAGCAGCTCCGGGACTACTTACAATGAGCAGTTCTTC
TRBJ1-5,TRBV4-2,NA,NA,CASSQVERDQPQHF,TGTGCCAGCAGCCAAGTGGAAAGAGATCAGCCCCAGCATTTT
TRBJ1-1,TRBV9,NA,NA,CASSVIQAPNTEAFF,TGTGCCAGCAGCGTAATACAGGCCCCGAACACTGAAGCTTTCTTT
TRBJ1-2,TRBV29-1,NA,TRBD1,CSVPGTDYGYTF,TGCAGCGTTCCCGGGACAGACTATGGCTACACCTTC
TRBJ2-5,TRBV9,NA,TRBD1,CASGRQGWQETQYF,TGTGCCAGCGGAAGACAGGGTTGGCAAGAGACCCAGTACTTC
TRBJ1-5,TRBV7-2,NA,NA,CASSYGGDQPQHF,TGTGCCAGCAGCTACGGGGGGGATCAGCCCCAGCATTTT
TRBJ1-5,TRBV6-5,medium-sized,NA,CASGWGTVNQPQHF,TGTGCCAGCGGTTGGGGGACCGTGAATCAGCCCCAGCATTTT